This T cell receptor beta chain was documented in a study of beta chain features in type 1 diabetes. This clone was observed a few times. Other DNA sequences in the sample encode the same CDR3. The whole isolated RNA underwent reverse transcription, so sequencing captured expressed TCRB transcripts. TCRdb's table, derived via immunoSEQ multiplex PCR, lists solely in-frame clones and lacks some. The repertoire holds 300,000 to 450,000 clones, with over 10% as singletons. This receptor was taken from a man between 18 and 35 years old in good health. Sequencing input: naive CD4+ T cells from blood.

In DNA, the CDR3 is TGTGCCAGTAGTATTCGGGACTCTCCCTACGAGCAGTACTTC. Translation gives CASSIRDSPYEQYF. V gene TRBV19 combines with J gene TRBJ2-7, with D possibly TRBD2 on 6 matching bases. The CDR3 is 14 amino acids. CDR1 is LNHDA, CDR2 SQIVND, per germline (reference sequence). Trimming stripped 3 bases from V and 2 bases from J, with 11 bases between.